A single sample gave rise to the 9 T cell receptor beta chains below, sequenced in a study of blood T cell repertoires in COVID-19. The repertoire was sequenced with immunoSEQ multiplex PCR; TCRdb's copy has only in-frame clones and lacks some. Seen here are tens of thousands of clones, approximately 80% observed once, and the top ten hold under 30%. Sequencing was done on a sample of peripheral blood. The receptor source for this set is an older man with acute or convalescent COVID-19.

The V call is TRBV7-2, the J call TRBJ2-3, with 7 bases aligning to TRBD2. Germline CDR1 SGHTA, CDR2 FQGNSA. Trimming took 3 bases from V and 14 from J; bases not matched to a gene: 11. CDR3 length: 13 residues. The CDR3 DNA sequence: TGTGCCAGCAGCTTCTTAATGGCGGGAGAATGGTATTTT. This codes for CASSFLMAGEWYF.

This chain uses TRBV19 with TRBJ2-3, with TRBD1 as a possible D gene (5 bases). CDR3 length: 15 amino acids. V gave up 7 bases and J gave up 0 bases, with 14 bases separating them. Germline V gene lookup returns CDR1 LNHDA and CDR2 SQIVND (reference sequence). The CDR3 loop is CASNPGPPSTDTQYF. CDR3 coding DNA: TGTGCCAGTAACCCAGGGCCTCCCAGCACAGATACGCAGTATTTT.

This sequence joins TRBV5-4 and TRBJ2-1; TRBD2 agrees at 8 bases. The CDR3 covers 15 residues. The V segment lost 2 bases and the J segment 0 bases; nucleotides outside the gene matches: 1. The germline CDR1 and CDR2 sequences are SGHNT and YYREEE (reference sequence). DNA of the CDR3: TGTGCCAGCAGCTTCGGGGGGGCCTCCTACAATGAGCAGTTCTTC. Translation: CASSFGGASYNEQFF.

The CDR3 nucleotides read TGTGCCAGCCGGACAGGGAGCAATGAGCAGTTCTTC. Encoded protein: CASRTGSNEQFF. V and J are TRBV12-3 or TRBV12-4 and TRBJ2-1, with 8 bases aligning to TRBD1. The V segment lost 8 bases and the J segment 6 bases; nucleotides outside the gene matches: 3. The CDR3 length is 12 residues.

This clone has a handful of counts. The chain has TRBV5-1 and TRBJ2-7; D call uncertain. The CDR3 runs 12 residues. The germline gives CDR1 SGHRS, CDR2 YFSETQ. Trimming took 3 bases from V and 0 from J, leaving 4 bases between them. The CDR3 loop reads CASSYSSYEQYF. The CDR3 region has the DNA TGCGCCAGCAGCTATAGCTCCTACGAGCAGTACTTC.

The genes are TRBV5-4 and TRBJ2-2; D is uncertain. Between the trimmed V and J ends, which lost 0 bases and 1 base, there was a span of 4 bases. Germline lookup yields CDR1 SGHNT and CDR2 YYREEE (reference sequence). The CDR3 totals 14 residues. The CDR3 DNA follows: TGTGCCAGCAGCTTGGGACAGAACACCGGGGAGCTGTTTTTT. Translation: CASSLGQNTGELFF.

The rearrangement uses TRBV12-3 or TRBV12-4 and TRBJ1-1; TRBD1 matches 8 bases. V shed 5 bases and J 11 bases; nucleotides not matched to a gene: 10. The length of the CDR3 is 13 residues. CDR3 sequence: CASSQSGGRMAFF. For the CDR3, the DNA is TGTGCCAGCAGTCAGTCAGGGGGCAGAATGGCTTTCTTT.

J is TRBJ1-1 and V is TRBV7-9; D remains unclear. The length of the CDR3 is 14 residues. Germline V gene data show CDR1 as SEHNR and CDR2 as FQNEAQ (reference sequence). V was pared by 4 bases and J by 1 base, with 10 bases between. CDR3 coding DNA: TGTGCCAGCAGCTCCTTTAGCAGGAACACTGAAGCTTTCTTT. Translated: CASSSFSRNTEAFF.

The CDR3 nucleotides read TGTGCCAGCAGCTCCGACAGGGGTGCTGGAAACACCATATATTTT. Translating gives CASSSDRGAGNTIYF. V usage is TRBV7-2 and J usage is TRBJ1-3, with 8 nucleotides matching TRBD1. With V trimmed by 4 bases and J by 2 bases, 4 bases remained unmatched. CDR1 and CDR2 from the germline V gene are SGHTA and FQGNSA. The CDR3 loop spans 15 amino acids.